This T cell receptor (beta chain) was obtained from a study of T cell responses to AZD1222 COVID-19 vaccine. On this clone itself: As yet, its antigen is unknown.

Study-wide points: In a largely white British group with more females than males, clonal diversity was possibly underestimated. Without day 14 samples, only post-peak T cell repertoires were studied.

Libraries were prepared by immunoSEQ multiplex PCR; TCRdb keeps only in-frame clonotypes and omits some of them. The data contain over 150,000 clones, 70% to 90% of them seen just once; the ten biggest clones take up 4% to 4.5%. This receptor was obtained from an adult who received the AZD1222 COVID-19 vaccine. The sequencing used peripheral blood, collected 28 days after the second AZD1222 dose.

CDR3: CASSTTPPDTQYF. Here the CDR3 DNA reads TGTGCCAGCAGCACGACTCCCCCAGATACGCAGTATTTT. The V and J genes are TRBV7-8 and TRBJ2-3, with unresolved D. Germline-derived CDR1 and CDR2 are SGHVS and FQNEAQ. V lost 5 bases and J 4 bases, leaving 10 bases between the germline ends. CDR3 length equals 13 residues.